Given below is one T cell receptor beta chain in context. No cognate antigen has been identified for it. No much larger clone exists at a distance of one base, and base qualities are not known. Whole blood was collected in K2EDTA tubes by collaborating institutions according to the institutions' own protocols. For TCRbeta analysis, collaborators shipped samples as frozen whole blood, isolated PBMCs, or DNA extracted from either of those sample types. V is trimmed back by 7 bases and J by 0 bases, and the junction contains 10 bases that no gene match accounts for. The CDR3 contains 16 residues, cysteine and phenylalanine counted. The retained sequence is limited to the CDR3, 48 bases, with the frame set at the first base. CDR1 is given as MDHEN and CDR2 as SYDVKM, both from the germline V gene. TCRbeta CDR3 regions were amplified from genomic DNA using the immunoSEQ Assay, a bias-controlled multiplex PCR. Per the original workflow: The number of nucleated cells in each sample was estimated by amplification of reference gene primers within the assay. To quantify the absolute abundance of each unique TCRbeta CDR3 rearrangement, sequence reads were collapsed and filtered. For each sample, productive Simpson clonality was calculated as the square root of Simpson's diversity index over productive rearrangements. What TCRdb holds here is the immuneACCESS table cut down to in-frame rearrangements. Part of the clones is not present; checked against another copy, under half of the missing clones reflect an unresolved V gene, and the others are unexplained. The D gene and trimming were derived from the DNA, and the V and J assignments and clone size from that table. The sample records approximately 100,000 clones, about 79% of which are singletons. Approximately 3.5% of the sample belongs to the ten largest clones.

These data belong to a study of blood T cell repertoires in COVID-19 (dated by TCRdb to about 2020). Describing the broader study: Samples from collaborators originated in the United States, Italy and Spain and spanned both the acute and convalescent phases of COVID-19. The material from the prospective study consisted of cDNA or gDNA derived from T cells, B-cell-depleted T cells, or PBMCs. Subjects who had been exposed to COVID-19, were actively infected with it, or had recovered from it provided the deeply sampled blood TCRbeta repertoires that made up the dataset. A freely available public database, intended as a resource for researchers studying the immune response to SARS-CoV-2, is where the repertoires were released. Samples came from the ongoing ImmuneRACE study (first 160 participants) plus 1,254 subjects from 6 global collaborators. A de-identified subject ID, COVID-19 status, age in years and sex were almost always included in the sample metadata. HLA class I and class II types, where available, came from metadata supplied by the sample provider rather than from assay-based typing. What the work shows at the level of the full study, not this receptor alone: Clinical and demographic metadata were provided uncurated, with the amount varying by source and participant.

The sequence was collected from a woman at least 80 years old with active or convalescent COVID-19. The V and J genes are TRBV28 and TRBJ1-2, with 8 central nucleotides matching TRBD1. The sequenced sample was peripheral blood. The DNA sequence follows: TGTGCCAGCATCCCGGGACAGGTGACTTCTAACTATGGCTACACCTTC. This sequence encodes CASIPGQVTSNYGYTF.